This T cell receptor (beta chain) was documented in a study of cytomegalovirus exposure and HLA in healthy donors. Overall study context: Out of approximately 170 million T cells, an earlier analysis found some 120 million unique TCR beta sequences in total.

Amplification used 60 Vbeta primers and 13 Jbeta primers. Original processing notes: In a later analysis, roughly 86 million unique TCR beta chains included roughly 11 million shared by two or more donors. Produced via immunoSEQ multiplex PCR; TCRdb's table is partial and in-frame only. V and J calls and clone size come straight from that table; D and trimming were deduced from the DNA. Of more than 130,000 clones listed, under 80% are singletons. Findings of the study overall: Later analysis placed DRB1 highest and HLA-C lowest in TCR association rates, which differed by HLA locus. CMV serostatus alone was available as immune exposure information.

Of note for this clone: Its matching antigen is unknown.

This CDR3 comprises 16 residues. After removal of 0 bases from V and 6 bases from J, the junction contained 10 bases not matched to a gene. The germline gives CDR1 SGHRS, CDR2 YFSETQ. The sample comprised PBMCs. The TCR sequence derives from a male donor in good health and CMV-seronegative. This chain connects TRBV5-1 to TRBJ2-7, with 9 bases matching TRBD2. This CDR3 reads CASSLEAGTSRREQYF. CDR3 DNA sequence: TGCGCCAGCAGCTTGGAAGCCGGGACTAGCCGGCGCGAGCAGTACTTC.